These 27 T cell receptor beta chains originate from one sample sequenced in a study of T cell repertoires in cytomegalovirus infection. No antigens are known for them. One entry per CDR3 protein, called by TCRdb with MiXCR from the reads. The sample contains 550,000 to 850,000 distinct CDR3 sequences, roughly 30% of which appear only once. The sample consisted of cultured PBMCs, taken from culture after CMV antigen stimulation. These receptors originate from a human donor in good health (CMV status not recorded). Some clones in this sample may be carry-over from other donors' samples.

The gene calls are TRBV12-3 or TRBV12-4 and TRBJ1-5; D gene uncertain. V gave up 4 bases and J gave up 7 bases, with 14 bases separating them. The CDR3 extends over 14 amino acids. CDR3 region: CASSSILGSQPQHF. CDR3 bases: TGTGCCAGCAGTTCTATCTTGGGATCGCAGCCCCAGCATTTT.

This chain links TRBV7-9 with TRBJ1-6; D is unclear. Germline V lookup: CDR1 SEHNR, CDR2 FQNEAQ (reference sequence). The CDR3 totals 13 residues. Trimming took off 1 base at V and 8 bases at J, with 6 bases between the two ends. The CDR3 sequence: CASSLESYSPLHF. The CDR3, as DNA: TGTGCCAGCAGCTTAGAGTCTTATTCACCCCTCCACTTT.

This chain links TRBV12-3 or TRBV12-4 with TRBJ2-2; the D gene is possibly TRBD1 (6 bases). This CDR3 is 14 amino acids long. V shed 6 bases and J shed 6 bases, with 14 bases lying between them. The CDR3 DNA reads as TGTGCCAGCAGCGGTCTGGGGGCCTCCGGGGAGCTGTTTTTT. Protein: CASSGLGASGELFF.

The chain uses TRBV7-6 and TRBJ2-1; the D gene is possibly TRBD2 (5 bases). CDR3 length: 13 residues. The V end was cut by 4 bases, the J end by 5 bases, with 9 bases between. The germline gives CDR1 SGHVS, CDR2 FNYEAQ. For the CDR3, the DNA is TGTGCCAGCAGCTGGGGAGTAAACAATGAGCAGTTCTTC. Encoded protein: CASSWGVNNEQFF.

The J gene is TRBJ2-3, the V gene TRBV6-6; the D is unclear. With 6 bases removed from V and 10 bases from J, the gap between germline ends came to 11 bases. The CDR3 loop spans 11 amino acids. Germline values: CDR1 MNHNY, CDR2 SVGAGI (reference sequence). CDR3 sequence: CASSGGEAQYF. Written as DNA, the CDR3 is TGTGCCAGCAGCGGTGGTGAGGCGCAGTATTTT.

The table lists this clonotype with a few counts. V usage is TRBV10-3 and J usage is TRBJ1-5, with 10 bases lining up with TRBD1. CDR3 length: 15 residues. Trimming at V came to 10 bases and at J to 1 base, leaving 7 bases not matched to a gene. Germline-derived CDR1 and CDR2 are ENHRY and SYGVKD. This CDR3 reads CASGQGGRSNQPQHF. In DNA, the CDR3 is TGTGCCAGCGGACAGGGGGGAAGAAGCAATCAGCCCCAGCATTTT.

In this sample, this clonotype turned up a few times. This chain uses TRBV24-1 with TRBJ2-5; 8 bases are shared with TRBD1. Germline loops: CDR1 KGHDR, CDR2 SFDVKD. V was clipped by 5 bases and J by 5 bases; unmatched bases: 15. This CDR3 comprises 17 residues. The CDR3 sequence: CATSVLLGQGAGETQYF. The CDR3 bases are TGTGCCACCAGTGTCCTCTTAGGGCAGGGGGCAGGTGAGACCCAGTACTTC.

The rearrangement joins TRBV19 to TRBJ1-2; no clear D. The CDR3 totals 13 residues. V was pared by 5 bases and J by 4 bases, with 11 bases between. Germline CDR1 is LNHDA and CDR2 is SQIVND (reference sequence). This CDR3 reads CASSRPQTYGYTF. The CDR3 bases are TGTGCCAGTAGTCGTCCACAAACCTATGGCTACACCTTC.

This clonotype appeared a few times. This chain joins TRBV10-3 and TRBJ1-2; TRBD1 is a possible D gene (5 bases). Trimming shortened V by 6 bases and J by 6 bases, and 11 bases separated the two germline ends. Germline V gene sequence: CDR1 ENHRY, CDR2 SYGVKD. The CDR3 contains 12 residues. CDR3 in DNA: TGTGCCATCAGCAGGGATGGGAATGGCTACACCTTC. Amino acids: CAISRDGNGYTF.

A word on this clonotype: Its ends do not fully match the called genes, so a read error is possible. This chain joins TRBV19 and TRBJ2-5; D is ambiguous. CDR1 and CDR2 (germline): LNHDA, SQIVND (reference sequence). This CDR3 has 13 residues. CDR3 amino acids: CASSIDPSRTRYF. The CDR3 DNA sequence: TGTGCCAGTAGTATAGATCCAAGCAGGACCCGGTACTTC.

A remark on this clonotype: This may arise from a read error, as a much more abundant clone is one base away. The chain recombines TRBV7-2 with TRBJ1-5; D is perhaps TRBD1 (6 bases). Germline CDR1 SGHTA, CDR2 FQGNSA. The CDR3 covers 15 residues. As DNA, the CDR3 is TGTGCCAGCAGCCATCTACAGGGAGGCAATCAGACCCAGCATTTT. Its protein is CASSHLQGGNQTQHF.

The chain uses TRBV9 and TRBJ2-3, with 8 bases identical to TRBD2. The V gene's germline CDR1 is SGDLS and CDR2 YYNGEE. V shed 7 bases and J 0 bases; nucleotides not matched to a gene: 16. The CDR3 totals 18 residues. CDR3 amino acids: CASPVQREPQISTDTQYF. As DNA, the CDR3 is TGTGCCAGCCCAGTCCAGCGGGAGCCGCAAATAAGCACAGATACGCAGTATTTT. Full variable domain (outside the CDR3, taken from reference TRBV9 and TRBJ2-3): DSGVTQTPKHLITATGQRVTLRCSPRSGDLSVYWYQQSLDQGLQFLIQYYNGEERAKGNILERFSAQQFPDLHSELNLSSLELGDSALYFCASPVQREPQISTDTQYFGPGTRLTVL.

This sequence joins TRBV19 and TRBJ2-3; D ambiguous. V was shortened by 4 bases and J by 3 bases, with 17 bases between the two germline ends. CDR3 size: 16 residues. Germline V lookup: CDR1 LNHDA, CDR2 SQIVND (reference sequence). CDR3 DNA: TGTGCCAGTAGTAACGGCCCAGTAGAGTGGACAGATACGCAGTATTTT. Translation gives CASSNGPVEWTDTQYF.

This clonotype was seen at least ten times. This rearrangement joins TRBV7-2 to TRBJ2-7, with D perhaps given as TRBD1 or TRBD2 (5 bases each). CDR3 length: 15 residues. The V end was cut by 5 bases, the J end by 3 bases, with 17 bases between. Germline loops: CDR1 SGHTA, CDR2 FQGNSA. CDR3 DNA sequence: TGTGCCAGCAGCCGACTACAGGTGGGAGACTACGAGCAGTACTTC. Amino acid sequence: CASSRLQVGDYEQYF.

The V call is TRBV4-3, the J call TRBJ1-1; the match to TRBD1 covers 8 bases. The CDR3 is 17 amino acids. The germline CDR1 and CDR2 sequences are LGHNA and YSLEER. V shed 0 bases, J shed 4 bases, and the junction held 10 bases outside the gene matches. The CDR3 DNA is TGCGCCAGCAGCCAAGATAGTCGACGGACAGGGACCACTGAAGCTTTCTTT. Protein: CASSQDSRRTGTTEAFF.

This clonotype has at least ten counts. V is TRBV7-8 and J is TRBJ1-5, with D perhaps TRBD1 (6 bases). The germline V and J ends were trimmed by 4 bases and 12 bases, with 22 bases remaining between them. Germline lookup yields CDR1 SGHVS and CDR2 FQNEAQ. The CDR3 extends over 15 amino acids. The CDR3 protein is CASSSGWRGALFQHF. In nucleotides, the CDR3 is TGTGCCAGCAGCTCCGGTTGGAGGGGGGCCCTTTTCCAGCATTTT.

This clonotype was detected ten times or more. The J gene is TRBJ2-5, the V gene TRBV6-1; 11 bases map to TRBD2. Germline loops: CDR1 MNHNS, CDR2 SASEGT. Trimming took 6 bases from V and 4 from J; bases not matched to a gene: 1. CDR3 length equals 13 residues. CDR3 sequence reads: CASRGLAGETQYF. DNA for the CDR3: TGTGCCAGCAGAGGACTAGCGGGAGAGACCCAGTACTTC.

This clonotype was counted only a few times. The CDR3 here is CASSLSNRAGQFF. As DNA, the CDR3 is TGTGCCAGCAGTTTATCAAACAGGGCGGGGCAGTTCTTC. The chain uses TRBV27 and TRBJ2-1, with TRBD1 as a possible D gene (6 bases). The CDR3 extends over 13 amino acids. Germline CDR1 is MNHEY and CDR2 is SMNVEV (reference sequence). V lost 0 bases and J lost 12, with 12 bases in between.

This clonotype was found a few times. The J gene is TRBJ2-5, the V gene TRBV19; no reliable D call. This CDR3 region has 15 residues. Germline values: CDR1 LNHDA, CDR2 SQIVND (reference sequence). The V gene lost 5 bases and the J gene lost 0 bases, with 13 bases spanning the gap. The CDR3 loop reads CASSPRLPYQETQYF. The DNA of the CDR3 is TGTGCCAGTAGTCCCAGGTTACCGTACCAAGAGACCCAGTACTTC. The whole variable domain, remainder taken from reference TRBV19 and TRBJ2-5, is DGGITQSPKYLFRKEGQNVTLSCEQNLNHDAMYWYRQDPGQGLRLIYYSQIVNDFQKGDIAEGYSVSREKKESFPLTVTSAQKNPTAFYLCASSPRLPYQETQYFGPGTRLLVL.

This chain connects TRBV6-2 or TRBV6-3 to TRBJ2-3; TRBD2 aligns across 11 bases. The CDR3 runs to 17 residues. Germline assignment: CDR1 MNHEY and CDR2 SVGEGT. The V segment lost 4 bases and the J segment 2 bases; nucleotides outside the gene matches: 8. The CDR3 here is CASSSGTSGVYTDTQYF. In nucleotides, the CDR3 is TGTGCCAGCAGTTCCGGGACTAGCGGAGTTTACACAGATACGCAGTATTTT.

In its sample, this clonotype was seen a few times. The genes are TRBV2 and TRBJ2-7; 8 positions agree with TRBD1. The CDR3 runs 14 residues. CDR1 is SNHLY, CDR2 FYNNEI, per germline. V was clipped by 6 bases and J by 6 bases; unmatched bases: 10. The CDR3 DNA is TGTGCCAGCAGCTCCCGGGCCAGGGGGCTCGAGCAGTACTTC. Its translation is CASSSRARGLEQYF.

The V and J genes are TRBV5-6 and TRBJ2-7; D remains ambiguous. The CDR3 is made up of 14 amino acids. The V gene lost 3 bases and the J gene lost 0 bases, with 10 bases spanning the gap. Germline-derived CDR1 and CDR2 are SGHDT and YYEEEE. The CDR3 protein is CASSSSADSYEQYF. The DNA for the CDR3 is TGTGCCAGCAGCTCTTCGGCAGACTCCTACGAGCAGTACTTC.

In this sample, this clonotype turned up a few times. V usage is TRBV19 and J usage is TRBJ1-4; D not resolved. Germline assignment: CDR1 LNHDA and CDR2 SQIVND (reference sequence). The V gene lost 3 bases and the J gene lost 0 bases, with 5 bases spanning the gap. This CDR3 has 14 amino acids. The CDR3, as DNA: TGTGCCAGTAGTATGGTCTCAACTAATGAAAAACTGTTTTTT. It specifies CASSMVSTNEKLFF.

Many counts were recorded for this clonotype. This chain connects TRBV7-2 to TRBJ2-1; 10 bases align to TRBD2. The CDR3 extends over 16 amino acids. J gave up 8 bases and V 0 bases, and 7 bases lay outside the gene matches. Germline CDR1 reads SGHTA; CDR2 reads FQGNSA. The CDR3 DNA sequence: TGTGCCAGCAGCTTAGCCGGGACTAGCGAGTGGGATGAGCAGTTCTTC. Its protein product is CASSLAGTSEWDEQFF.

CDR3 nucleotides: TGTGCCAGCTCATCTACGGCAGGGTACTCAGAGACCCAGTACTTC. As protein: CASSSTAGYSETQYF. V usage is TRBV18 and J usage is TRBJ2-5, with D tentatively TRBD1 (5 bases). Trimming cost V 5 bases and J 4 bases, with 17 bases left between them. Germline V gene data show CDR1 as KGHSH and CDR2 as LQKENI. The CDR3 extends over 15 amino acids.

The table lists this clonotype with many counts. The chain combines TRBV7-2 with TRBJ2-5; TRBD2 is a possible D gene (5 bases). The CDR3 has 14 amino acids. Germline CDR1 is SGHTA and CDR2 is FQGNSA. V was shortened by 5 bases and J by 5 bases, with 15 bases between the two germline ends. The CDR3 nucleotides read TGTGCCAGCAGCGGTCGAAGCGGTAGGGAGACCCAGTACTTC. The encoded protein is CASSGRSGRETQYF.

CDR3 in amino acids: CASREEPANTEAFF. The CDR3 DNA reads TGTGCCAGCAGGGAAGAACCTGCGAACACTGAAGCTTTCTTT. The V and J genes are TRBV7-6 and TRBJ1-1; D not certain. Germline V gene data show CDR1 as SGHVS and CDR2 as FNYEAQ. The germline V and J ends were trimmed by 6 bases and 1 base, with 12 bases remaining between them. CDR3 length: 14 residues.